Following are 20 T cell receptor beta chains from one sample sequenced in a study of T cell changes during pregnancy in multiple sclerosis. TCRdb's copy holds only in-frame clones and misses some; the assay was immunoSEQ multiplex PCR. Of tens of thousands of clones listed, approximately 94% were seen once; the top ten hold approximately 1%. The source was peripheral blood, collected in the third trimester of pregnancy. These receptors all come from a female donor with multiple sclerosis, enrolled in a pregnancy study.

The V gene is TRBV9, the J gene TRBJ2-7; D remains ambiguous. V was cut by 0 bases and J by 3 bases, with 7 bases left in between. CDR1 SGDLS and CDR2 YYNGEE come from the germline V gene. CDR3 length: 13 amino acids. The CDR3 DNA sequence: TGTGCCAGCAGCGTAGGAGGCCTCTACGAGCAGTACTTC. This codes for CASSVGGLYEQYF.

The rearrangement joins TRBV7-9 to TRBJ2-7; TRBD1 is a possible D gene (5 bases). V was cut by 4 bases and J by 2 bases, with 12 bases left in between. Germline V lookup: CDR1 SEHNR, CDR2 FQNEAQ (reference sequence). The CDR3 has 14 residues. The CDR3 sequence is CASSSWTQAYEQYF. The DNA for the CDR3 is TGTGCCAGCAGCTCCTGGACACAAGCCTACGAGCAGTACTTC.

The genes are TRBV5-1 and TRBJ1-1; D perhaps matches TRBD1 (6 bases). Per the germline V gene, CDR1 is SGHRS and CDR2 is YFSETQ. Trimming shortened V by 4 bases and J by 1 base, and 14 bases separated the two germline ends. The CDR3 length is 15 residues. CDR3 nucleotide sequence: TGCGCCAGCAGCCCAGGACAGTTGGAGAACACTGAAGCTTTCTTT. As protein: CASSPGQLENTEAFF.

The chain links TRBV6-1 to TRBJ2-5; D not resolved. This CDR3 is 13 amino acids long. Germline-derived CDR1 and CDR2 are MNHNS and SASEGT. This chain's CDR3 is CASEASASETQYF. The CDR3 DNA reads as TGTGCGAGCGAAGCCTCTGCAAGCGAGACCCAGTACTTC.

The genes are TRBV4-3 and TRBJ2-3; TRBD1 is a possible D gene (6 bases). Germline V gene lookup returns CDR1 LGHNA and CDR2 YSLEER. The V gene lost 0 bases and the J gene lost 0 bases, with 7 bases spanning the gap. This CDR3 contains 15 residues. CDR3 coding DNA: TGCGCCAGCAGCCAAGAAGGGGGAAGCACAGATACGCAGTATTTT. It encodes CASSQEGGSTDTQYF.

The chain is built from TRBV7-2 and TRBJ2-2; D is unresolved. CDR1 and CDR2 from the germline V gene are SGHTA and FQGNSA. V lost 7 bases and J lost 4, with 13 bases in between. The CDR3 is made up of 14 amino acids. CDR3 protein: CASTDDPGTGELFF. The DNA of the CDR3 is TGTGCCAGCACCGACGACCCGGGCACCGGGGAGCTGTTTTTT.

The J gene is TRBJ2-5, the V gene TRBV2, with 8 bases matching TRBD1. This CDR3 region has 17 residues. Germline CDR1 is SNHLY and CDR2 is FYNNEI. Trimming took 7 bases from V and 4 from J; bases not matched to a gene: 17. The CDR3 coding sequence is TGTGCCAGCACTAAGAGGAGGACAGGGAGAGCGTCAGAGACCCAGTACTTC. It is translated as CASTKRRTGRASETQYF.

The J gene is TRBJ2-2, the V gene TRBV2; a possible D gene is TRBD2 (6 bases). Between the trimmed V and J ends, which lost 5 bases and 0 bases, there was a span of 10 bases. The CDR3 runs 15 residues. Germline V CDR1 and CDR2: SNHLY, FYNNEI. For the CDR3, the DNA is TGTGCCAGCAGTTCCGGGACTGCGAACACCGGGGAGCTGTTTTTT. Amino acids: CASSSGTANTGELFF. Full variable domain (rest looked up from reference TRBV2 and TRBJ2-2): EPEVTQTPSHQVTQMGQEVILRCVPISNHLYFYWYRQILGQKVEFLVSFYNNEISEKSEIFDDQFSVERPDGSNFTLKIRSTKLEDSAMYFCASSSGTANTGELFFGEGSRLTVL.

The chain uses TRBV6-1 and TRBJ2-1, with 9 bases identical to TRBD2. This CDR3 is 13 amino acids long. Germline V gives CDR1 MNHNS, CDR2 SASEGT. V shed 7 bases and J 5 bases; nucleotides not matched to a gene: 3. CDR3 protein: CASIGLANNEQFF. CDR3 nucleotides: TGTGCCAGCATAGGACTAGCGAACAATGAGCAGTTCTTC.

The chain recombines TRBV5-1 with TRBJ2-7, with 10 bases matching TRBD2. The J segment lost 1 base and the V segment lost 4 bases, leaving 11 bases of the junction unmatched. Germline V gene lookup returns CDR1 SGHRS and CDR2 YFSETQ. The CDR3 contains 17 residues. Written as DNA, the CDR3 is TGCGCCAGCAGCGCCGGGACTAGCGTTAAAGGGTCCTACGAGCAGTACTTC. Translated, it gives CASSAGTSVKGSYEQYF.

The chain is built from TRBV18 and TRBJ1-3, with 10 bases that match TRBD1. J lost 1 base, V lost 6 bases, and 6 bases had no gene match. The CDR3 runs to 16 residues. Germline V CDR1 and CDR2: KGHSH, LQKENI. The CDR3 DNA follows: TGTGCCAGCTCCCCCCAGGACAGGGGGTCTGGAAACACCATATATTTT. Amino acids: CASSPQDRGSGNTIYF.

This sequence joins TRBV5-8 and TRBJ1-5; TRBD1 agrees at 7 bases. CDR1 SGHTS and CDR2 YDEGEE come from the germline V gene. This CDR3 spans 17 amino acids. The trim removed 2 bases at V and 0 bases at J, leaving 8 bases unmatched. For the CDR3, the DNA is TGTGCCAGCAGCTTTGAGTTAGGGGGCGATAGCAATCAGCCCCAGCATTTT. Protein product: CASSFELGGDSNQPQHF.

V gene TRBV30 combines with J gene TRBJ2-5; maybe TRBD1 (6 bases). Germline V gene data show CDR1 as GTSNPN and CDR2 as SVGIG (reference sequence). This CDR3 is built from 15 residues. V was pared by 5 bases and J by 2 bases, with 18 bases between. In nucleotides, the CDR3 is TGTGCCTGGGAACCCGCACCGGGACAACAAGAGACCCAGTACTTC. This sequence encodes CAWEPAPGQQETQYF.

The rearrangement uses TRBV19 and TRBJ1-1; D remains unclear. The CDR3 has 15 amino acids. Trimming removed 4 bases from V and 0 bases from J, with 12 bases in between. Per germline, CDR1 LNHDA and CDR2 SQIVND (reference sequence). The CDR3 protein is CASSKRKTVNTEAFF. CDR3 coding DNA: TGTGCCAGTAGTAAGAGGAAGACTGTGAACACTGAAGCTTTCTTT. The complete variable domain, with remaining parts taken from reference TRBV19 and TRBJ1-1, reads DGGITQSPKYLFRKEGQNVTLSCEQNLNHDAMYWYRQDPGQGLRLIYYSQIVNDFQKGDIAEGYSVSREKKESFPLTVTSAQKNPTAFYLCASSKRKTVNTEAFFGQGTRLTVV.

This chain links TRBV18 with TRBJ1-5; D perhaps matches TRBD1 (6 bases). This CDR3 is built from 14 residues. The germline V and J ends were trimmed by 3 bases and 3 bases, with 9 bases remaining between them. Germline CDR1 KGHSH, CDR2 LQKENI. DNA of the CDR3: TGTGCCAGCTCACCCCGGGACACCAATCAGCCCCAGCATTTT. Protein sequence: CASSPRDTNQPQHF.

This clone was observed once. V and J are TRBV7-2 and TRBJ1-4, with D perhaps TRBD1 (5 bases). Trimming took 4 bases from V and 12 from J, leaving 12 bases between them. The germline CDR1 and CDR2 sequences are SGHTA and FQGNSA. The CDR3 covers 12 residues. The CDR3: CASSSTAGELFF. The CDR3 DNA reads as TGTGCCAGCAGCTCGACGGCGGGGGAACTGTTTTTT. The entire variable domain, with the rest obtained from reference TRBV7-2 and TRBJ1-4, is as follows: GAGVSQSPSNKVTEKGKDVELRCDPISGHTALYWYRQSLGQGLEFLIYFQGNSAPDKSGLPSDRFSAERTGGSVSTLTIQRTQQEDSAVYLCASSSTAGELFFGSGTQLSVL.

In DNA, the CDR3 is TGCGCCAGCAGCTTAGGCAGGGGGACAGATACGCAGTATTTT. Residues: CASSLGRGTDTQYF. The J gene is TRBJ2-3, the V gene TRBV5-1; 7 bases map to TRBD1. The CDR3 is made up of 14 amino acids. Germline V CDR1 and CDR2: SGHRS, YFSETQ. The V and J ends lost 2 bases and 3 bases, in that order; junction bases with no gene match: 3.

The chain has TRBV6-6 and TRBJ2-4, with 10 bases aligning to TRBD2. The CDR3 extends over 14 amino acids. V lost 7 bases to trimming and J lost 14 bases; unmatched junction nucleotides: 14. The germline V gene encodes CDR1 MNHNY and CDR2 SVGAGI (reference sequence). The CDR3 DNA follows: TGTGCCAGCACCCCCCTAGCGGGAGAAAACAAGGAGTACTTC. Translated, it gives CASTPLAGENKEYF.

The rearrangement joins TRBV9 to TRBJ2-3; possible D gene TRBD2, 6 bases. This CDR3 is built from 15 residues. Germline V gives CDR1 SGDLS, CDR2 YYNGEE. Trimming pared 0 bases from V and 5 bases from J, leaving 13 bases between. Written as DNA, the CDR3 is TGTGCCAGCAGCGTAGCTACCGGCGGGAAAGATACGCAGTATTTT. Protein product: CASSVATGGKDTQYF.

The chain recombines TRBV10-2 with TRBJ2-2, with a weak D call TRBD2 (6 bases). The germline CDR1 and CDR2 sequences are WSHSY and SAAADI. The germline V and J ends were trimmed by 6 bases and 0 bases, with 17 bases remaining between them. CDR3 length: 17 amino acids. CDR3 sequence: CASRGGYGVANTGELFF. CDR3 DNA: TGCGCCAGCAGGGGGGGATACGGGGTCGCGAACACCGGGGAGCTGTTTTTT.